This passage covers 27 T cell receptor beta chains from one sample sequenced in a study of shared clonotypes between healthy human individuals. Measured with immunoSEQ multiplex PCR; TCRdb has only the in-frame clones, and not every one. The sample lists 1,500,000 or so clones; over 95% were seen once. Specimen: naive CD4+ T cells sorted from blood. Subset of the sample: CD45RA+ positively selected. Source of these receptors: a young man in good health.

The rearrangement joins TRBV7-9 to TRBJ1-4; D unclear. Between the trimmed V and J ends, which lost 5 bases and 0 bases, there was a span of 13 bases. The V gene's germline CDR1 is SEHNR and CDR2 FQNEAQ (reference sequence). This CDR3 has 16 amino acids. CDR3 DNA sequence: TGTGCCAGCAGCCCTGGTACGGGTGCAACTAATGAAAAACTGTTTTTT. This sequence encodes CASSPGTGATNEKLFF. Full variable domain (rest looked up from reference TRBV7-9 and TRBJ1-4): DTGVSQNPRHKITKRGQNVTFRCDPISEHNRLYWYRQTLGQGPEFLTYFQNEAQLEKSRLLSDRFSAERPKGSFSTLEIQRTEQGDSAMYLCASSPGTGATNEKLFFGSGTQLSVL.

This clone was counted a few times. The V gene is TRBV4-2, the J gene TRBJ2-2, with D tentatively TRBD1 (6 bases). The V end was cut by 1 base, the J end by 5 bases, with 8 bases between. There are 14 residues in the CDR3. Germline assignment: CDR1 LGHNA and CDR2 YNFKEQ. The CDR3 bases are TGTGCCAGCAGCCAAGGGACAGCTACCGGGGAGCTGTTTTTT. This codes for CASSQGTATGELFF.

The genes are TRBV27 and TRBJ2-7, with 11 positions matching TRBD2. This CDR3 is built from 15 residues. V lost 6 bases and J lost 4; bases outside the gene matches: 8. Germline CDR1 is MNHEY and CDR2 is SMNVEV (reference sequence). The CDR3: CASRGSRLAGYEQYF. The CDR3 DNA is TGTGCCAGCAGAGGTTCTCGACTAGCGGGATACGAGCAGTACTTC.

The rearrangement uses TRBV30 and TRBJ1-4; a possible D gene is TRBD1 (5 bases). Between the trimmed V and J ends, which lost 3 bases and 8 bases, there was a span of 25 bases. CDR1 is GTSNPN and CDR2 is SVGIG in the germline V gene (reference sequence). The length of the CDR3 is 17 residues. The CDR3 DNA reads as TGTGCCTGGAGCCTCGCTTTTCCAGGACCCGGGGGGGAAAAACTGTTTTTT. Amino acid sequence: CAWSLAFPGPGGEKLFF.

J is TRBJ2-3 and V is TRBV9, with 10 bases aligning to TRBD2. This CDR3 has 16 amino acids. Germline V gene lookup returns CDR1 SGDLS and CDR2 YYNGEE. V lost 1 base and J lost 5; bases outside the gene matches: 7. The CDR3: CASSVITSGNLDTQYF. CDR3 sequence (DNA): TGTGCCAGCAGCGTAATAACTAGCGGGAACTTAGATACGCAGTATTTT.

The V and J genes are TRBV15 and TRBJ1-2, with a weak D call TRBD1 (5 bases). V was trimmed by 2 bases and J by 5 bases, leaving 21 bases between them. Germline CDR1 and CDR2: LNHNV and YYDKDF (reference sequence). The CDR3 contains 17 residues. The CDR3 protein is CATSRLGGTLLSYGYTF. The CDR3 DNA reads TGTGCCACCAGCAGATTAGGAGGGACTCTTCTTTCATATGGCTACACCTTC.

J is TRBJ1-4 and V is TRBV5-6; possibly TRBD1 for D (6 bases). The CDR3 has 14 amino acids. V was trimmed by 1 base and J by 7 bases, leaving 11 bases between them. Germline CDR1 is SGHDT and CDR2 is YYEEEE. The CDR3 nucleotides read TGTGCCAGCAGCTTGAGGGGGGCATCTGAAAAACTGTTTTTT. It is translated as CASSLRGASEKLFF.

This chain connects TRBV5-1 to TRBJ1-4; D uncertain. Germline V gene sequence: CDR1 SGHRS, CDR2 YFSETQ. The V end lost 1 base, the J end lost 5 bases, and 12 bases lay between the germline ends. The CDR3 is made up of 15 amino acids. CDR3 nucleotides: TGCGCCAGCAGCTTGAACCAGCTCCCGAATGAAAAACTGTTTTTT. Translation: CASSLNQLPNEKLFF.

CDR3 coding DNA: TGTGCCAGCAGCTTACAGACAGGGTGGGAGACCCAGTACTTC. It codes for CASSLQTGWETQYF. The chain uses TRBV7-2 and TRBJ2-5; 7 bases line up with TRBD1. CDR1 is SGHTA and CDR2 is FQGNSA in the germline V gene. J gave up 5 bases and V 2 bases, and 5 bases lay outside the gene matches. CDR3 length equals 14 residues. Together with reference TRBV7-2 and TRBJ2-5, the CDR3 gives the full variable domain: GAGVSQSPSNKVTEKGKDVELRCDPISGHTALYWYRQSLGQGLEFLIYFQGNSAPDKSGLPSDRFSAERTGGSVSTLTIQRTQQEDSAVYLCASSLQTGWETQYFGPGTRLLVL.

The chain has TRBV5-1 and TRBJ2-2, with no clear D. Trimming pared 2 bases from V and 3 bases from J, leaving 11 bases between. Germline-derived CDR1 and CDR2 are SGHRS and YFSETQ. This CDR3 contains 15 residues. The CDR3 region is CASSFGSLDTGELFF. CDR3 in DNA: TGCGCCAGCAGCTTTGGGTCCCTGGACACCGGGGAGCTGTTTTTT.

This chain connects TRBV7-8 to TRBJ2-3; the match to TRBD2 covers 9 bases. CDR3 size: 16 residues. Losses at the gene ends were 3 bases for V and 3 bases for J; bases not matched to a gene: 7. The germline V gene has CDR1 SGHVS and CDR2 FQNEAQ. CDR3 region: CASSFRLAGFTDTQYF. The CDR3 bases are TGTGCCAGCAGCTTCCGGCTAGCGGGATTTACAGATACGCAGTATTTT.

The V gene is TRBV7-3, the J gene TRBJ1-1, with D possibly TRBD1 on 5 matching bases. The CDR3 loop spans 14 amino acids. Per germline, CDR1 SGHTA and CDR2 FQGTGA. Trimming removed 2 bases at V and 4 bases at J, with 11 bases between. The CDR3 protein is CASSLSRVGTEAFF. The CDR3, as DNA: TGTGCCAGCAGCTTATCCAGGGTGGGCACTGAAGCTTTCTTT.

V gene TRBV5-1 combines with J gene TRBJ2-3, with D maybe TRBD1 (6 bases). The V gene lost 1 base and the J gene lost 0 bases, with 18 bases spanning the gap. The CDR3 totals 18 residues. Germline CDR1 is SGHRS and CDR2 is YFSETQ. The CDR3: CASSLPKAYGQSTDTQYF. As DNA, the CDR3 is TGCGCCAGCAGCTTGCCCAAAGCCTACGGACAGAGCACAGATACGCAGTATTTT.

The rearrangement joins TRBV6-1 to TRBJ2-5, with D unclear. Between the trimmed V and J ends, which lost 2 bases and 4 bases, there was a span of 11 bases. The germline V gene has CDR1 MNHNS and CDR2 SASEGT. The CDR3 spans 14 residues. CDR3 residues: CASSETPRRETQYF. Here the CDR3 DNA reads TGTGCCAGCAGTGAAACACCGCGCCGAGAGACCCAGTACTTC.

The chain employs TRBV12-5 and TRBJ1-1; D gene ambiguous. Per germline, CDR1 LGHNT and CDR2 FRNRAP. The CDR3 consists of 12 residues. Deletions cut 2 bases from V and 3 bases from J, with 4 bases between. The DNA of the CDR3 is TGTGCTAGTGGTTTGCAGGACACTGAAGCTTTCTTT. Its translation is CASGLQDTEAFF.

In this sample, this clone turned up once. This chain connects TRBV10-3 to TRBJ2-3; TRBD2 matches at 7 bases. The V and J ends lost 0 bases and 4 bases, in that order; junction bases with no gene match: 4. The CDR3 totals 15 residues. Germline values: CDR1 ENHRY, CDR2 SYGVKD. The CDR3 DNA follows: TGTGCCATCAGTGAGTCCACTAGCGAGGCAGATACGCAGTATTTT. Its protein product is CAISESTSEADTQYF.

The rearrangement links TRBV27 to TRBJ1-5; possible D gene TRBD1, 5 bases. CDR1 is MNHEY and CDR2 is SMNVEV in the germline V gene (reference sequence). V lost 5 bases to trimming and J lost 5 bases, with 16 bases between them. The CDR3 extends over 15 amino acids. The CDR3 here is CASSPSGAGYQPQHF. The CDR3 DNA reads TGTGCCAGCAGTCCCTCCGGGGCAGGTTATCAGCCCCAGCATTTT.

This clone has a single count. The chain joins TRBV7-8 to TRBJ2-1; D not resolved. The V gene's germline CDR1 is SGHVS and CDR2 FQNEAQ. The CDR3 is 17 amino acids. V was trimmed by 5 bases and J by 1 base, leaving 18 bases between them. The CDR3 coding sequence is TGTGCCAGCAGCCCGTACCTTGTGGACCAATCCTACAATGAGCAGTTCTTC. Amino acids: CASSPYLVDQSYNEQFF.

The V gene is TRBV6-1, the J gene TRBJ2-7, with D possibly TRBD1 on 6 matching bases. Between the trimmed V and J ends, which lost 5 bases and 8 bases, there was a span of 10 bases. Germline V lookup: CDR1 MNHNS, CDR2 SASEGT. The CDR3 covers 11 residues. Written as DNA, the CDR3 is TGTGCCAGCAGTAGAACAGGGAAGCAGTACTTC. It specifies CASSRTGKQYF.

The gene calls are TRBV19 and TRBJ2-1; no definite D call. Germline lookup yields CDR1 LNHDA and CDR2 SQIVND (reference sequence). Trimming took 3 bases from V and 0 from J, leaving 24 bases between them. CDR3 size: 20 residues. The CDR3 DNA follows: TGTGCCAGTAGTATGCCCAAGAGTATGTCGTGGGAAAGCTCCTACAATGAGCAGTTCTTC. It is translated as CASSMPKSMSWESSYNEQFF.

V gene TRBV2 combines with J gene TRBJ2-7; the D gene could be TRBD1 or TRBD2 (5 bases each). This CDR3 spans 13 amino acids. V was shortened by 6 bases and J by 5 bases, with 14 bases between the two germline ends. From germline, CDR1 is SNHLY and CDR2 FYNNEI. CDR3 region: CASRLRDPHEQYF. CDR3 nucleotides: TGTGCCAGCAGACTCCGGGACCCCCACGAGCAGTACTTC.

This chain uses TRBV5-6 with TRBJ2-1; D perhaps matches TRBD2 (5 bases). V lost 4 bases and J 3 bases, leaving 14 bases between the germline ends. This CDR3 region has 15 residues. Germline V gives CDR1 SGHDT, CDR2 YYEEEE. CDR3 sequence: CASSLTVLDYNEQFF. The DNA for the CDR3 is TGTGCCAGCAGCCTAACGGTACTAGACTACAATGAGCAGTTCTTC.

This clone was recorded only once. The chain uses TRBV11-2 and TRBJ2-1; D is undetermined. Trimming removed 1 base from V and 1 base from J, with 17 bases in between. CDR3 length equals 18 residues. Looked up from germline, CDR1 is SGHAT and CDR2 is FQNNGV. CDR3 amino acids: CASSLGQDARRSYNEQFF. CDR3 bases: TGTGCCAGCAGCTTAGGGCAGGATGCCCGAAGGTCCTACAATGAGCAGTTCTTC.

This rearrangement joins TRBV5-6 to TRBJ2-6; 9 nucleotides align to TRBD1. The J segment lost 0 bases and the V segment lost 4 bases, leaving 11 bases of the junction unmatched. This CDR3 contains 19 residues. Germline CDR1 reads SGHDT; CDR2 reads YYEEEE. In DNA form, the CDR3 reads TGTGCCAGCAGCCCCATAGGGGGACAGGGTTACTCTGGGGCCAACGTCCTGACTTTC. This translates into CASSPIGGQGYSGANVLTF.

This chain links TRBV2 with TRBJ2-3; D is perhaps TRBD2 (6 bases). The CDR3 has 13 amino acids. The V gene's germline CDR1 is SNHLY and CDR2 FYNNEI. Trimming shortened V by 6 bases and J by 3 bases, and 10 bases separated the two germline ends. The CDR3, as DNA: TGTGCCAGCAGGGAGGGGTGGACAGATACGCAGTATTTT. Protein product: CASREGWTDTQYF.

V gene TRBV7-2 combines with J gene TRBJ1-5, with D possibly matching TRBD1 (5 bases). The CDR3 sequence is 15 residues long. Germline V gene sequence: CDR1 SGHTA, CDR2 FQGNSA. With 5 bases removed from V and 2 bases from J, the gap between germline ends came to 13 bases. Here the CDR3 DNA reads TGTGCCAGCAGCCGGGGACTTGGCCGCAATCAGCCCCAGCATTTT. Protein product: CASSRGLGRNQPQHF. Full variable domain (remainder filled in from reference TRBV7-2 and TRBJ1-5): GAGVSQSPSNKVTEKGKDVELRCDPISGHTALYWYRQSLGQGLEFLIYFQGNSAPDKSGLPSDRFSAERTGGSVSTLTIQRTQQEDSAVYLCASSRGLGRNQPQHFGDGTRLSIL.

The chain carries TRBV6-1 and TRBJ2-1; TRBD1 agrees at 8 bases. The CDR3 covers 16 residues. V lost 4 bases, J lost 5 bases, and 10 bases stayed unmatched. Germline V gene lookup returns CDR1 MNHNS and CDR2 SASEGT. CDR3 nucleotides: TGTGCCAGCAGTGTTTTCAGGGGGCTCCAGAACAATGAGCAGTTCTTC. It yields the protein CASSVFRGLQNNEQFF.